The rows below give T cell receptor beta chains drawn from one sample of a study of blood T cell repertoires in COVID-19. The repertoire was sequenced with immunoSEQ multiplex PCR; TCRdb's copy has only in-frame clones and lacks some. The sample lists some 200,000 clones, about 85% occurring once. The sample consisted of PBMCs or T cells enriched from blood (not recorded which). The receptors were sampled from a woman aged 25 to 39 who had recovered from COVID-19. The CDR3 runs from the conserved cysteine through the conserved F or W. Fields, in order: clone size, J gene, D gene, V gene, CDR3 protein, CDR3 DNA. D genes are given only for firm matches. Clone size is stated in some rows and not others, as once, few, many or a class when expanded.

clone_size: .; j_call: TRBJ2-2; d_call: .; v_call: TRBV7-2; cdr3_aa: CASSLISSGLNTGELFF; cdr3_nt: TGTGCCAGCAGCTTAATAAGTAGTGGACTTAACACCGGGGAGCTGTTTTTT
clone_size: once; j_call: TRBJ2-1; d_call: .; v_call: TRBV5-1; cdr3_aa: CASSFPVYRQSQDEQFF; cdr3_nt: TGCGCCAGCAGCTTCCCCGTCTATAGGCAATCTCAGGATGAGCAGTTCTTC
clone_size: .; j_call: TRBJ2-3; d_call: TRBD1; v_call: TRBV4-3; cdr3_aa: CASSRLLPGQGLDTQYF; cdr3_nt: TGCGCCAGCAGCCGACTTCTCCCGGGACAGGGGTTAGATACGCAGTATTTT
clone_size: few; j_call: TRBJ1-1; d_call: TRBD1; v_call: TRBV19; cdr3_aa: CASSVGTGVDTEAFF; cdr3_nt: TGTGCCAGTAGTGTCGGGACAGGGGTGGACACTGAAGCTTTCTTT
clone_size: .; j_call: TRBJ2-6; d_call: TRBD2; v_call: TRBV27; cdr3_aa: CASSLRGLAEPSGANVLTF; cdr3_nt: TGTGCCAGCAGTTTAAGGGGACTAGCGGAGCCCTCTGGGGCCAACGTCCTGACTTTC
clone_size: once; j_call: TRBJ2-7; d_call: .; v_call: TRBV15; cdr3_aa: CATSRELNYEQYF; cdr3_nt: TGTGCCACCAGCAGAGAGTTAAACTACGAGCAGTACTTC
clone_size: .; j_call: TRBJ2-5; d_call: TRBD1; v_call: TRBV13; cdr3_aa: CASSKRTGARETQYF; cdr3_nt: TGTGCCAGCAGCAAAAGGACAGGGGCGAGGGAGACCCAGTACTTC
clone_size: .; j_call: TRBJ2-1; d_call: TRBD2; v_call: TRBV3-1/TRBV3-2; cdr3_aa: CASSYRSGGIYNEQFF; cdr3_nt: TGTGCCAGCAGCTACCGGAGCGGGGGGATTTACAATGAGCAGTTCTTC
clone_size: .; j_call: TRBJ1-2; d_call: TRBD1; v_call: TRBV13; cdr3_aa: CASTTRQGSPYGYTF; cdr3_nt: TGTGCCAGCACTACTAGACAGGGATCTCCATATGGCTACACCTTC
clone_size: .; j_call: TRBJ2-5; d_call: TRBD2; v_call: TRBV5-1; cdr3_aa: CASSLAAGLAGGETQYF; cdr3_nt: TGCGCCAGCAGCTTGGCCGCAGGACTAGCGGGGGGGGAGACCCAGTACTTC